Presented here are 19 T cell receptor beta chains from one specimen sequenced in a study of cytomegalovirus exposure and HLA in healthy donors. It was with 60 Vbeta and 13 Jbeta primers that the PCR ran. Produced via immunoSEQ multiplex PCR; TCRdb's table is partial and in-frame only. Here the sample spans some 90,000 clones, roughly 72% being singletons. What was sequenced was PBMCs. These receptors were taken from a man younger than 40 in good health and CMV-seronegative.

This chain connects TRBV6-4 to TRBJ1-1; 7 bases line up with TRBD1. There are 13 residues in the CDR3. Per the germline V gene, CDR1 is MRHNA and CDR2 is SNTAGT. V dropped 6 bases and J dropped 5; count of bases not matched to a gene: 6. The CDR3 DNA follows: TGTGCCAGCAGGAACAGGGGTGGGACTGAAGCTTTCTTT. It codes for CASRNRGGTEAFF.

This clone was recorded once. The chain couples TRBV2 to TRBJ2-5, with TRBD1 matching over 8 bases. The CDR3 covers 16 residues. V was pared by 6 bases and J by 7 bases, with 16 bases of the junction left unmatched. Looked up from germline, CDR1 is SNHLY and CDR2 is FYNNEI. The CDR3 region is CASRPSGTGSSGTQYF. CDR3 in DNA: TGTGCCAGCAGGCCCTCGGGGACAGGCTCTTCCGGGACCCAGTACTTC.

The CDR3 DNA reads as TGTGCCACCAGCAGAGATTCGGGATCGAGAAACACCATATATTTT. This codes for CATSRDSGSRNTIYF. This rearrangement joins TRBV15 to TRBJ1-3, with D unclear. Germline V gene data show CDR1 as LNHNV and CDR2 as YYDKDF (reference sequence). With 0 bases removed from V and 5 bases from J, the gap between germline ends came to 11 bases. The CDR3 runs 15 residues.

This chain joins TRBV7-9 and TRBJ2-2; 7 bases are a match to TRBD1. CDR1 and CDR2 from the germline V gene are SEHNR and FQNEAQ (reference sequence). This CDR3 has 18 amino acids. J lost 5 bases, V lost 1 base, and 13 bases had no gene match. CDR3 coding DNA: TGTGCCAGCAGCTTAGGATATATAGACAGGGATTCTACCGGGGAGCTGTTTTTT. Translating gives CASSLGYIDRDSTGELFF.

The table lists this clone with a count of one. This chain links TRBV7-3 with TRBJ2-1; the D gene is possibly TRBD2 (6 bases). Trimming took off 2 bases at V and 7 bases at J, with 15 bases between the two ends. This CDR3 has 15 amino acids. Germline-derived CDR1 and CDR2 are SGHTA and FQGTGA. CDR3 region: CASSLRVVGRNEQFF. DNA for the CDR3: TGTGCCAGCAGCTTACGGGTGGTTGGGAGGAATGAGCAGTTCTTC. The complete variable domain, with remaining parts taken from reference TRBV7-3 and TRBJ2-1, reads GAGVSQTPSNKVTEKGKYVELRCDPISGHTALYWYRQSLGQGPEFLIYFQGTGAADDSGLPNDRFFAVRPEGSVSTLKIQRTERGDSAVYLCASSLRVVGRNEQFFGPGTRLTVL.

The J gene is TRBJ1-2, the V gene TRBV10-3; 9 bases align to TRBD1. CDR3 length: 15 amino acids. J was trimmed by 7 bases and V by 4 bases; bases with no gene match: 10. Germline loops: CDR1 ENHRY, CDR2 SYGVKD. The CDR3: CAISAYPGQGGGYTF. The CDR3 coding sequence is TGTGCCATCAGTGCCTATCCGGGACAGGGTGGTGGCTACACCTTC.

The V and J genes are TRBV14 and TRBJ2-1, with 9 bases identical to TRBD2. Germline V gives CDR1 SGHDN, CDR2 FVKESK. The CDR3 has 13 amino acids. V gave up 6 bases and J gave up 10 bases; unmatched junction bases: 7. This chain's CDR3 is CASSGDLAGEQFF. CDR3 DNA: TGTGCCAGCAGTGGCGATCTAGCGGGGGAGCAGTTCTTC.

The rearrangement uses TRBV11-2 and TRBJ2-1, with TRBD2 as a possible D gene (6 bases). The CDR3 loop spans 18 amino acids. Germline V lookup: CDR1 SGHAT, CDR2 FQNNGV. V was shortened by 5 bases and J by 3 bases, with 23 bases between the two germline ends. The CDR3 sequence: CASSHFLGGTDLYNEQFF. CDR3 nucleotide sequence: TGTGCCAGCAGCCACTTTTTAGGCGGGACCGACCTCTACAATGAGCAGTTCTTC.

The chain recombines TRBV11-2 with TRBJ2-7; 11 bases agree with TRBD2. Per the germline V gene, CDR1 is SGHAT and CDR2 is FQNNGV. Trimming took 5 bases from V and 3 from J; bases not matched to a gene: 3. The CDR3 length is 14 residues. The CDR3 is CASSPGTSGYEQYF. The CDR3 DNA is TGTGCCAGCAGCCCCGGGACTAGCGGCTACGAGCAGTACTTC.

The chain joins TRBV9 to TRBJ2-1; 9 bases line up with TRBD2. V lost 0 bases and J lost 5; bases outside the gene matches: 3. Germline V CDR1 and CDR2: SGDLS, YYNGEE. The CDR3 totals 15 residues. The chain's CDR3 is CASSVVPSGNNEQFF. For the CDR3, the DNA is TGTGCCAGCAGCGTAGTCCCTAGCGGGAACAATGAGCAGTTCTTC.

The V and J genes are TRBV29-1 and TRBJ1-5, with 7 bases fitting TRBD1. The J segment lost 2 bases and the V segment lost 6 bases, leaving 1 base of the junction unmatched. Germline CDR1 and CDR2: SQVTM and ANQGSEA. CDR3 size: 12 residues. The CDR3 region has the DNA TGCAGCGTGCAGGGGGGCAATCAGCCCCAGCATTTT. Encoded protein: CSVQGGNQPQHF.

The rearrangement links TRBV10-3 to TRBJ1-1, with a weak D call TRBD1 (5 bases). Trimming took off 7 bases at V and 0 bases at J, with 6 bases between the two ends. Germline V gene lookup returns CDR1 ENHRY and CDR2 SYGVKD. CDR3 length equals 12 residues. In nucleotides, the CDR3 is TGTGCCATCACAGGGATGAACACTGAAGCTTTCTTT. Translated: CAITGMNTEAFF.

The chain is built from TRBV9 and TRBJ2-1, with D hard to call. CDR1 is SGDLS, CDR2 YYNGEE, per germline. Trimming shortened V by 0 bases and J by 8 bases, and 15 bases separated the two germline ends. The CDR3 sequence is 15 residues long. CDR3 sequence (DNA): TGTGCCAGCAGCGTAGATAGTAGCCGGAAGGATGAGCAGTTCTTC. Residues: CASSVDSSRKDEQFF. The full variable domain, its missing parts supplied by reference TRBV9 and TRBJ2-1, is DSGVTQTPKHLITATGQRVTLRCSPRSGDLSVYWYQQSLDQGLQFLIQYYNGEERAKGNILERFSAQQFPDLHSELNLSSLELGDSALYFCASSVDSSRKDEQFFGPGTRLTVL.

This clone was recorded once. This chain connects TRBV19 to TRBJ1-2; 8 positions match TRBD1. Germline loops: CDR1 LNHDA, CDR2 SQIVND (reference sequence). The ends lost 5 bases at V and 3 bases at J; junction bases unmatched: 11. The CDR3 consists of 16 residues. The CDR3 protein is CASSQFNPGQDYGYTF. The CDR3 DNA reads as TGTGCCAGTAGTCAGTTTAACCCGGGACAGGACTATGGCTACACCTTC.

This clone is medium-sized (0.01 to 0.1%) in the sample. The V call is TRBV25-1, the J call TRBJ2-6; a weak D match, TRBD2 (5 bases). Germline CDR1 reads MGHDK; CDR2 reads SYGVNS. This CDR3 is built from 16 residues. V lost 7 bases, J lost 0 bases, and 13 bases lay in between. This CDR3 reads CASTPGSISGANVLTF. The CDR3 DNA reads as TGTGCCAGCACGCCGGGGTCGATCTCTGGGGCCAACGTCCTGACTTTC. Complete variable domain (other parts from reference TRBV25-1 and TRBJ2-6): EADIYQTPRYLVIGTGKKITLECSQTMGHDKMYWYQQDPGMELHLIHYSYGVNSTEKGDLSSESTVSRIRTEHFPLTLESARPSHTSQYLCASTPGSISGANVLTFGAGSRLTVL.

Only one count was recorded for this clone. J is TRBJ2-1 and V is TRBV5-1, with 8 bases matching TRBD2. Germline V gives CDR1 SGHRS, CDR2 YFSETQ. CDR3 length: 15 residues. The trim removed 4 bases at V and 9 bases at J, leaving 12 bases unmatched. DNA for the CDR3: TGCGCCAGCAGCCCCCTGGCGGGAGGACCGGGTGAGCAGTTCTTC. Translated: CASSPLAGGPGEQFF.

The count of this clone is one. J is TRBJ2-6 and V is TRBV19, with 9 bases identical to TRBD2. Germline V gene data show CDR1 as LNHDA and CDR2 as SQIVND (reference sequence). This CDR3 is built from 16 residues. The trim removed 5 bases at V and 2 bases at J, leaving 4 bases unmatched. CDR3 region: CASSQGLATGANVLTF. CDR3 DNA sequence: TGTGCCAGTAGTCAGGGACTAGCTACTGGGGCCAACGTCCTGACTTTC.

The CDR3 bases are TGTGCCAGCAGTGCTCGGACAGGCTATAATGAAAAACTGTTTTTT. This translates into CASSARTGYNEKLFF. The V call is TRBV25-1, the J call TRBJ1-4; TRBD1 aligns across 7 bases. The germline CDR1 and CDR2 sequences are MGHDK and SYGVNS. The ends lost 4 bases at V and 4 bases at J; junction bases unmatched: 6. The length of the CDR3 is 15 residues. Full variable domain (outside the CDR3, taken from reference TRBV25-1 and TRBJ1-4): EADIYQTPRYLVIGTGKKITLECSQTMGHDKMYWYQQDPGMELHLIHYSYGVNSTEKGDLSSESTVSRIRTEHFPLTLESARPSHTSQYLCASSARTGYNEKLFFGSGTQLSVL.

V usage is TRBV27 and J usage is TRBJ2-5; 14 bases are a match to TRBD2. With 5 bases clipped from V and 5 bases from J, the junction kept 7 bases outside the gene matches. From germline, CDR1 is MNHEY and CDR2 SMNVEV (reference sequence). The CDR3 is made up of 16 amino acids. The CDR3 loop is CASSPRGTSGGETQYF. DNA for the CDR3: TGTGCCAGCAGTCCGAGAGGGACTAGCGGGGGCGAGACCCAGTACTTC.